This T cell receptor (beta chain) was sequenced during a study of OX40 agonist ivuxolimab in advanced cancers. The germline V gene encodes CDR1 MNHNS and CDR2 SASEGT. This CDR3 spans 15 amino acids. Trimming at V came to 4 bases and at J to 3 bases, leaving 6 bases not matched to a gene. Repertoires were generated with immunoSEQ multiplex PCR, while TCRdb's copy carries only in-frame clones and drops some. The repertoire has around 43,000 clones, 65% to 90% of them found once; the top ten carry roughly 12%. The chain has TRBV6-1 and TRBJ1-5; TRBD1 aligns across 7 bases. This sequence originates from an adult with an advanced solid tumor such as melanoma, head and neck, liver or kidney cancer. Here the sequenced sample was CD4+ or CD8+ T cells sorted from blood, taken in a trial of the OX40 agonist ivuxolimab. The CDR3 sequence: CASSAKTGPNQPQHF. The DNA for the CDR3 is TGTGCCAGCAGTGCTAAGACAGGGCCCAATCAGCCCCAGCATTTT.